This TCR beta chain was identified in a study of early T cells in non-severe SARS-CoV-2 infection. Each cDNA molecule carried a unique molecular identifier. TCRdb ran MiXCR on the 5' RACE reads and lists one entry per CDR3 protein. The sample yields roughly 90,000 distinct CDR3 sequences, around 15% seen once. The source material was whole blood. The receptor was isolated from an adult who was a healthcare worker with PCR-confirmed SARS-CoV-2 infection or an uninfected control (not recorded which).

CDR3 in amino acids: CASSSGPHGELFF. In DNA form, the CDR3 reads TGTGCCAGCAGCTCCGGACCTCATGGGGAGCTGTTTTTT. The chain recombines TRBV11-3 with TRBJ2-2; D is unresolved. V lost 4 bases and J lost 8, with 11 bases in between. CDR3 length: 13 residues. The germline CDR1 and CDR2 sequences are SGHNT and YENEEA.